This T cell receptor (beta chain) was sequenced in a study of CD8+ T cells in alopecia areata. Study-wide context: Patients in the study were on tofacitinib for 6 to 18 months, then off it for 6 months.

With regard to this clone: Its antigen is as yet unknown.

Extraction and reverse transcription of RNA yielded cDNA as the sequencing template. Profiled with immunoSEQ multiplex PCR; TCRdb holds only in-frame clones, not every one. This repertoire shows about 140,000 clones, approximately 86% found once; its top ten account for about 13%. Regarding treatment: oral pan-JAK inhibitor, 5-10 mg twice daily. The CDR3 runs to 16 residues. The germline CDR1 and CDR2 sequences are SQVTM and ANQGSEA. Between the trimmed V and J ends, which lost 2 bases and 3 bases, there was a span of 19 bases. Study-wide results and limits: Within the top 100, expanded CD8+ clones significantly decreased with tofacitinib, as did scalp clonality.

This chain joins TRBV29-1 and TRBJ2-5; perhaps TRBD2 as D (6 bases). The source is a human donor with alopecia areata. The sequences come from CD8+ T cells sorted from blood, collected at week 4, from a patient treated with tofacitinib. DNA for the CDR3: TGCAGCGTTGAAACTGCGGCTCCAGGCGGGGAAGAGACCCAGTACTTC. Translated: CSVETAAPGGEETQYF. The whole variable domain, remainder taken from reference TRBV29-1 and TRBJ2-5, is SAVISQKPSRDICQRGTSLTIQCQVDSQVTMMFWYRQQPGQSLTLIATANQGSEATYESGFVIDKFPISRPNLTFSTLTVSNMSPEDSSIYLCSVETAAPGGEETQYFGPGTRLLVL.